This T cell receptor beta chain is drawn from a study of graft-versus-host responses after intestinal transplantation. Points from the study as a whole: Recipient bone marrow held GvH clones, some seen earlier in ileum or blood.

Proliferating responders of the CD3+CD4+ and CD3+CD8+ phenotypes with low CFSE were sorted after the reaction. Here immunoSEQ multiplex PCR was the method, and the copy in TCRdb shows in-frame clones only, minus some. There are about 14,000 clones in the sample; 30% to 40% occur only once, and more than 1% lies in the top ten. V dropped 6 bases and J dropped 0 bases, with 15 bases sitting between them. This CDR3 is built from 17 residues. Germline V gene sequence: CDR1 SEHNR, CDR2 FQNEAQ (reference sequence). By frequency in the sample, this clone is medium-sized (0.01 to 0.1%). The chain employs TRBV7-9 and TRBJ2-6, with D tentatively TRBD1 (5 bases). This clonotype was obtained from a human patient who received an intestinal transplant. Sequenced here: alloreactive CD4+ T cells from a mixed lymphocyte reaction culture, sampled before intestinal transplant. Subset defined: CFSE-low proliferating T cells sorted from roughly 6-day pre-transplant mixed lymphocyte reaction (GvH or HvG direction). This CDR3 reads CASSSRTTSSGANVLTF. In nucleotides, the CDR3 is TGTGCCAGCAGTTCTAGGACAACCAGCTCTGGGGCCAACGTCCTGACTTTC.